The 20 T cell receptor beta chains in this list originate from one sample, sequenced in a study of blood T cell repertoires in COVID-19 (dated by TCRdb to 2020 to 2021). The library relied on the immunoSEQ multiplex PCR assay. Sourced from immuneACCESS, this table was stored by TCRdb with only in-frame sequences that have V and J called. A share of the clones is absent; for the studies checked, an unresolved V gene accounts for under half, and the remainder has no known explanation. Recorded for this sample are fewer than 350,000 clones; over 75% of them occurred a single time. The ten largest make up around 8% of the sample. The sample was peripheral blood. The origin of the receptors is a woman between 45 and 65 years old who had recovered from COVID-19.

The chain is built from TRBV6-2 or TRBV6-3 and TRBJ1-5; 7 bases fit TRBD1. Germline V gene data show CDR1 as MNHEY and CDR2 as SVGEGT. J gave up 0 bases and V 6 bases, and 17 bases lay outside the gene matches. The CDR3 is made up of 19 amino acids. CDR3 sequence reads: CASSRGRDSVGYSNQPQHF. As DNA, the CDR3 is TGTGCCAGCAGCCGAGGACGGGACAGCGTTGGGTATAGCAATCAGCCCCAGCATTTT.

The genes are TRBV12-5 and TRBJ2-1; possibly TRBD2 for D (5 bases). V was pared by 0 bases and J by 2 bases, with 17 bases between. The germline V gene encodes CDR1 LGHNT and CDR2 FRNRAP. This CDR3 is built from 18 residues. CDR3 sequence (DNA): TGTGCTAGTGGTTTGGTAGGATTTCGGGGAGCGGCCTACAATGAGCAGTTCTTC. Translated, it gives CASGLVGFRGAAYNEQFF.

This clone was picked up one time. The chain couples TRBV13 to TRBJ1-1; TRBD1 matches at 8 bases. In germline, CDR1 is PRHDT, CDR2 FYEKMQ (reference sequence). This CDR3 region has 13 residues. The ends lost 1 base at V and 5 bases at J; junction bases unmatched: 0. This chain's CDR3 is CASSLDRGTEAFF. DNA of the CDR3: TGTGCCAGCAGCTTAGACAGGGGGACTGAAGCTTTCTTT.

This clone was picked up many times. The chain employs TRBV7-3 and TRBJ1-1; D is unresolved. Germline CDR1 is SGHTA and CDR2 is FQGTGA. The CDR3 totals 12 residues. Trimming cost V 2 bases and J 8 bases, with 9 bases left between them. CDR3 residues: CASSLDGLEAFF. The CDR3 bases are TGTGCCAGCAGCTTAGACGGGTTGGAAGCTTTCTTT.

CDR3 bases: TGTGCCAGCAGTTCCGGACAGGGGGCGACCTACGAGCAGTACTTC. As protein: CASSSGQGATYEQYF. The chain links TRBV28 to TRBJ2-7; 11 positions agree with TRBD1. V lost 4 bases to trimming and J lost 2 bases; unmatched junction nucleotides: 4. Germline V gives CDR1 MDHEN, CDR2 SYDVKM. The CDR3 runs to 15 residues. Filled out from reference TRBV28 and TRBJ2-7, the complete variable domain reads DVKVTQSSRYLVKRTGEKVFLECVQDMDHENMFWYRQDPGLGLRLIYFSYDVKMKEKGDIPEGYSVSREKKERFSLILESASTNQTSMYLCASSSGQGATYEQYFGPGTRLTVT.

This chain uses TRBV4-2 with TRBJ1-2; TRBD1 matches at 7 bases. Germline V gene data show CDR1 as LGHNA and CDR2 as YNFKEQ. This CDR3 has 16 residues. Trimming cost V 0 bases and J 6 bases; bases outside gene matches: 10. The CDR3 spells CASSQDGETGRHGYTF. CDR3 DNA: TGTGCCAGCAGCCAAGATGGCGAGACAGGGAGACATGGCTACACCTTC.

This clone was counted a single time. The chain links TRBV9 to TRBJ2-3, with 9 bases lining up with TRBD2. Germline CDR1 and CDR2: SGDLS and YYNGEE. This CDR3 region has 17 residues. The V segment lost 3 bases and the J segment 4 bases; nucleotides outside the gene matches: 12. The CDR3, as DNA: TGTGCCAGCAGCGAAATTCCGGTGCGGGAGGGAGCAGATACGCAGTATTTT. As protein: CASSEIPVREGADTQYF.

The rearrangement joins TRBV4-3 to TRBJ1-5; tentatively, D is TRBD1 (6 bases). Germline values: CDR1 LGHNA, CDR2 YSLEER. Between the trimmed V and J ends, which lost 1 base and 7 bases, there was a span of 11 bases. This CDR3 has 14 residues. In DNA form, the CDR3 reads TGCGCCAGCAGCCAAGCATACAGGGACCAGCCCCAGCATTTT. Protein product: CASSQAYRDQPQHF.

J is TRBJ1-4 and V is TRBV5-1; 10 bases fit TRBD1. This CDR3 is built from 16 residues. J lost 6 bases, V lost 4 bases, and 9 bases had no gene match. CDR1 is SGHRS and CDR2 is YFSETQ in the germline V gene. The CDR3: CASSPGTGAGDEKLFF. The CDR3 DNA follows: TGCGCCAGCAGCCCCGGGACAGGGGCGGGAGATGAAAAACTGTTTTTT. Complete variable domain (other parts from reference TRBV5-1 and TRBJ1-4): KAGVTQTPRYLIKTRGQQVTLSCSPISGHRSVSWYQQTPGQGLQFLFEYFSETQRNKGNFPGRFSGRQFSNSRSEMNVSTLELGDSALYLCASSPGTGAGDEKLFFGSGTQLSVL.

V is TRBV12-3 or TRBV12-4 and J is TRBJ1-1; 8 positions match TRBD1. V gave up 5 bases and J gave up 7 bases; unmatched junction bases: 3. The CDR3 extends over 12 amino acids. CDR3 sequence: CASSPGQGEAFF. In DNA form, the CDR3 reads TGTGCCAGCAGTCCCGGACAGGGTGAAGCTTTCTTT.

The chain joins TRBV18 to TRBJ2-7; 10 positions agree with TRBD1. Germline CDR1 KGHSH, CDR2 LQKENI. V shed 3 bases, J shed 3 bases, and the junction held 2 bases outside the gene matches. The CDR3 loop spans 14 amino acids. In nucleotides, the CDR3 is TGTGCCAGCTCACCGGGGACAGGGGACTACGAGCAGTACTTC. Translated: CASSPGTGDYEQYF.

The chain recombines TRBV24-1 with TRBJ2-7, with D tentatively TRBD2 (6 bases). CDR1 is KGHDR and CDR2 is SFDVKD in the germline V gene. The CDR3 spans 16 residues. V lost 2 bases, J lost 5 bases, and 18 bases lay in between. CDR3 nucleotide sequence: TGTGCCACCAGTGATTCCATTCGGACTATAGTCGACGAGCAGTACTTC. It codes for CATSDSIRTIVDEQYF.

The rearrangement uses TRBV2 and TRBJ2-4, with 8 nucleotides matching TRBD1. This CDR3 comprises 13 residues. The junction had 4 bases not matched to a gene; V was cut back by 6 bases and J by 6 bases. In germline, CDR1 is SNHLY, CDR2 FYNNEI. CDR3 loop: CASSTGQGNIQYF. The CDR3 bases are TGTGCCAGCAGCACCGGACAGGGAAACATTCAGTACTTC.

The chain is built from TRBV3-1 (or the pseudogene TRBV3-2) and TRBJ1-2, with TRBD1 matching over 7 bases. J lost 5 bases, V lost 5 bases, and 8 bases had no gene match. Per the germline V gene, CDR1 is LGHDT and CDR2 is YNNKEL (reference sequence). CDR3 size: 14 residues. The CDR3 nucleotides read TGTGCCAGCAGCTTCACCGGGACAGTTTATGGCTACACCTTC. It is translated as CASSFTGTVYGYTF.

About this clone: Germline and junction disagree at one end, which may indicate a read error. The chain is built from TRBV7-7 and TRBJ2-3, with D perhaps TRBD2 (6 bases). The CDR3 consists of 15 residues. The germline gives CDR1 SSHAT, CDR2 FNYEAQ (reference sequence). CDR3 residues: CASSLDAGSADTQYF. The CDR3 nucleotides read TGTGCTAGCAGCTTAGATGCCGGGAGCGCAGATACGCAGTATTTT.

The chain couples TRBV30 to TRBJ1-1, with a weak D call TRBD1 (5 bases). The ends were cut back, 0 bases at V and 10 bases at J, with 15 bases in the middle. Germline CDR1 GTSNPN, CDR2 SVGIG (reference sequence). The CDR3 extends over 13 amino acids. The CDR3: CAWSVLAGFAAFF. The CDR3, as DNA: TGTGCCTGGAGTGTACTAGCAGGGTTTGCAGCTTTCTTT.

V is TRBV19 and J is TRBJ2-3, with 10 bases fitting TRBD2. CDR1 is LNHDA, CDR2 SQIVND, per germline (reference sequence). The CDR3 loop spans 17 amino acids. V was pared by 5 bases and J by 1 base, with 9 bases of the junction left unmatched. The CDR3 loop is CASSPKRLAGGTDTQYF. CDR3 in DNA: TGTGCCAGTAGTCCCAAGAGACTAGCGGGTGGCACAGATACGCAGTATTTT.

The chain employs TRBV10-2 and TRBJ2-5, with 7 bases that match TRBD2. Losses at the gene ends were 3 bases for V and 5 bases for J; bases not matched to a gene: 9. The CDR3 covers 15 residues. CDR1 WSHSY and CDR2 SAAADI come from the germline V gene. The CDR3 nucleotides are TGCGCCAGCAGTGACTCTAGCGGCCTCAGGGAGACCCAGTACTTC. Protein: CASSDSSGLRETQYF.

V and J are TRBV19 and TRBJ1-2; unclear D gene. The germline V gene has CDR1 LNHDA and CDR2 SQIVND (reference sequence). The CDR3 is made up of 15 amino acids. Trimming shortened V by 4 bases and J by 2 bases, and 14 bases separated the two germline ends. The CDR3 reads CASSNQARWNYGYTF. In nucleotides, the CDR3 is TGTGCCAGTAGTAATCAAGCAAGATGGAACTATGGCTACACCTTC.

This clone was counted a single time. As DNA, the CDR3 is TGCGCCAGCAGACCGGGGACAGGGGAGGGCTACGAGCAGTACTTC. It codes for CASRPGTGEGYEQYF. The rearrangement uses TRBV5-1 and TRBJ2-7; TRBD1 matches at 10 bases. Germline V CDR1 and CDR2: SGHRS, YFSETQ. The CDR3 is 15 residues long. Unmatched junction bases numbered 8, after V lost 5 bases and J lost 3 bases. Complete variable domain (other parts from reference TRBV5-1 and TRBJ2-7): KAGVTQTPRYLIKTRGQQVTLSCSPISGHRSVSWYQQTPGQGLQFLFEYFSETQRNKGNFPGRFSGRQFSNSRSEMNVSTLELGDSALYLCASRPGTGEGYEQYFGPGTRLTVT.